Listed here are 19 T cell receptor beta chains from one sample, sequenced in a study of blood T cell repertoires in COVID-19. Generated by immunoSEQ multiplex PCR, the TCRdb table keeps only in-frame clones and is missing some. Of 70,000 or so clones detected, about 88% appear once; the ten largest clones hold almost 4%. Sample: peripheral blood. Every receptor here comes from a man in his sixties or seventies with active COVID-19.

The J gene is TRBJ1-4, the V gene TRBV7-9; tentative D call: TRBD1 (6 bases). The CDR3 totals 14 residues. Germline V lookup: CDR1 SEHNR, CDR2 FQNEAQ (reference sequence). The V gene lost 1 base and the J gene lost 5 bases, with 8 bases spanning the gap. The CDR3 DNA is TGTGCCAGCAGCTTAGGGACAGCCAATGAAAAACTGTTTTTT. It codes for CASSLGTANEKLFF.

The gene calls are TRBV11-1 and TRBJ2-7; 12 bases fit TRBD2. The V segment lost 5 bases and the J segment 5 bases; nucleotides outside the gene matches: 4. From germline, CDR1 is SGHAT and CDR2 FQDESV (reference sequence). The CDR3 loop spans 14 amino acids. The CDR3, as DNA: TGTGCCAGCAGCGCGGGACTAGCGGGCCACGAGCAGTACTTC. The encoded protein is CASSAGLAGHEQYF.

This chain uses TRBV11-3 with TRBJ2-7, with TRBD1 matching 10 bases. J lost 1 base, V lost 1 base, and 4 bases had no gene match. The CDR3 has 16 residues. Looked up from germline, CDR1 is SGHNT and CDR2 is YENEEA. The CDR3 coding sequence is TGTGCCAGCAGCTTAGGCCGGACAGGGGGTTCCTACGAGCAGTACTTC. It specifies CASSLGRTGGSYEQYF.

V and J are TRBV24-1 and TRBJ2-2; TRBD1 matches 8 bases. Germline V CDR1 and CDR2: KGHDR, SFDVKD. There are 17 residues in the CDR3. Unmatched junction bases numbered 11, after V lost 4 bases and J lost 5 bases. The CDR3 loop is CATSDTGQGRGTGELFF. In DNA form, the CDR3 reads TGTGCCACCAGTGACACCGGACAGGGCCGGGGGACCGGGGAGCTGTTTTTT.

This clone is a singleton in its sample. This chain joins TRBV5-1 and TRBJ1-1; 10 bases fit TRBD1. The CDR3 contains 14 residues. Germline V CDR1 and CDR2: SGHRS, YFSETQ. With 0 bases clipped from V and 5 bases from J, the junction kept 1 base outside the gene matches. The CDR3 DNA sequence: TGCGCCAGCAGCTTGGGGACAGGGGGGACTGAAGCTTTCTTT. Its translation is CASSLGTGGTEAFF.

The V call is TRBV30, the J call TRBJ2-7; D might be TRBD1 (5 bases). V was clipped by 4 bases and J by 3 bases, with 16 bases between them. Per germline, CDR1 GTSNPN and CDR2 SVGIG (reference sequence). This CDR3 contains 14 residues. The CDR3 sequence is CAWTPRASSYEQYF. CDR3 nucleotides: TGTGCCTGGACCCCCAGGGCGTCAAGCTACGAGCAGTACTTC.

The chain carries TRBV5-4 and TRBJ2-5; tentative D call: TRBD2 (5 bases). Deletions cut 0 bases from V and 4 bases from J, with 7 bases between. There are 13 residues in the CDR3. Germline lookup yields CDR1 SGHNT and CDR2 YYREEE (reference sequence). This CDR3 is CASSLGGVETQYF. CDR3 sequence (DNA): TGTGCCAGCAGCTTGGGGGGAGTAGAGACCCAGTACTTC.

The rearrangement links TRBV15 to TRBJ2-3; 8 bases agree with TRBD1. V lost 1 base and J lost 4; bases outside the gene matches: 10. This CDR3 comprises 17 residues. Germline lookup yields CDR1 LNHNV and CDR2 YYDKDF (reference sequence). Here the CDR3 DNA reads TGTGCCACCAGCAGAGGGGTCGGCCAGGGGGCTCCAGATACGCAGTATTTT. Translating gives CATSRGVGQGAPDTQYF.

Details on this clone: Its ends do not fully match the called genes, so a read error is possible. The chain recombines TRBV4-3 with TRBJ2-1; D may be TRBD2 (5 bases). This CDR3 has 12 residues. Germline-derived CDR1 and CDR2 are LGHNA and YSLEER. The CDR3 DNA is TGCGCCAGCAGCCAAGATCGGGGTTCATTGGTCTTC. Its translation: CASSQDRGSLVF.

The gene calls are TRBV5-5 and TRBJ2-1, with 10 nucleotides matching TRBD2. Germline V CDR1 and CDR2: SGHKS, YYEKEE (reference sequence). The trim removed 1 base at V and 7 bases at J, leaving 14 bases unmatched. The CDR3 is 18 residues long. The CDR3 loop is CASSLPASSGRVWNEQFF. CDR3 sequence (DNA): TGTGCCAGCAGCTTGCCCGCGAGCAGCGGGAGGGTCTGGAATGAGCAGTTCTTC.

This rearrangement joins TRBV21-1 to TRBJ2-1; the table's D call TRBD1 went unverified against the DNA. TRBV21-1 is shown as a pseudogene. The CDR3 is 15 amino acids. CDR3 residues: CASSKGGLVNDEQFF. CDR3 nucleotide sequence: TGTGCCAGCAGCAAAGGGGGCCTAGTTAACGATGAGCAGTTCTTC.

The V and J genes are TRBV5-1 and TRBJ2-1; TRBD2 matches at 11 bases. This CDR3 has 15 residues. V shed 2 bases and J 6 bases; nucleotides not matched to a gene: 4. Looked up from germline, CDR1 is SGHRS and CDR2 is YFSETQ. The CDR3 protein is CASSFGLAGGNEQFF. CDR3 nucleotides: TGCGCCAGCAGCTTTGGGCTAGCGGGAGGCAATGAGCAGTTCTTC.

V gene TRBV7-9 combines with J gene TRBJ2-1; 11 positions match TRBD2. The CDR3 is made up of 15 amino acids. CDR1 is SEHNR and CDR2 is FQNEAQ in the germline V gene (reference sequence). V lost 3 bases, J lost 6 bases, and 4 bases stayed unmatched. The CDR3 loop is CASSFTLAGANEQFF. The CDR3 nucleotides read TGTGCCAGCAGCTTTACACTAGCGGGAGCCAATGAGCAGTTCTTC.

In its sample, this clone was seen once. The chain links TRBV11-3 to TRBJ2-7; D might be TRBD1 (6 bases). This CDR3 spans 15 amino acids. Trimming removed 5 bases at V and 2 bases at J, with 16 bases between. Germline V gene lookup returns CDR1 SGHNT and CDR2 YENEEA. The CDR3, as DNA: TGTGCCAGCAGCCCAGGGGCAGGGTCTCCCTACGAGCAGTACTTC. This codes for CASSPGAGSPYEQYF.

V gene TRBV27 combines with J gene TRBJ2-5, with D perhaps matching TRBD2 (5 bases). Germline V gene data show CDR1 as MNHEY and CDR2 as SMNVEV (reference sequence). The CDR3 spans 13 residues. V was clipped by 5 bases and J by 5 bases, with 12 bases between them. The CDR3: CASSHGLVETQYF. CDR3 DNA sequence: TGTGCCAGCAGTCACGGACTGGTCGAGACCCAGTACTTC.

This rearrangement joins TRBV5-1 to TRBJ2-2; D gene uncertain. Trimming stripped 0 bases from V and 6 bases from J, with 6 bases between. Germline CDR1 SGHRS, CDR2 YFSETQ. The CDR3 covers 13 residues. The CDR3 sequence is CASSLVLAGELFF. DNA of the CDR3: TGCGCCAGCAGCTTGGTGCTAGCCGGGGAGCTGTTTTTT.

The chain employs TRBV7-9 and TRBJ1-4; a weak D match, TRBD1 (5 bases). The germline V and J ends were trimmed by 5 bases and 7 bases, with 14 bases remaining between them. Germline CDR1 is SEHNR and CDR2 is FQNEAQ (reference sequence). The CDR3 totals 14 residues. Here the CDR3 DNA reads TGTGCCAGCAGCCGGGGGACCGCAGGTGAAAAACTGTTTTTT. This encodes CASSRGTAGEKLFF.

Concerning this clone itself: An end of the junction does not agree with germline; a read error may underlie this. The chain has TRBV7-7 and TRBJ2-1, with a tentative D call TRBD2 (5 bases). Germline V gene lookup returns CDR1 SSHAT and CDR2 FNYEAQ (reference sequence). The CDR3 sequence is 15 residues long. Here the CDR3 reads CASSLGGSLDNEQFF. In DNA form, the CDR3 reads TGTGCTAGCAGCTTAGGAGGCTCTCTGGACAATGAGCAGTTCTTC.

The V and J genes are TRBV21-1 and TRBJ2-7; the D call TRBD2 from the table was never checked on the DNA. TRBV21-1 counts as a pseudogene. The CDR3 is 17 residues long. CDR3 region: CASSRPRRLAGGFEQYF. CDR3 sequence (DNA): TGTGCCAGCAGCAGACCCCGAAGACTAGCGGGAGGTTTCGAGCAGTACTTC.